These 20 T cell receptor beta chains were sequenced from one sample in a study of blood T cells in healthy people across ages. A second PCR, run for about 7 to 11 cycles, used a sample-barcoded 5' primer plus a J-beta primer mix. TCRdb re-analysed the 5' RACE reads in MiXCR, keeping a single row per CDR3 protein. The sample includes some 1,500,000 distinct CDR3 sequences, roughly two fifths seen only once; the top ten take about 3.8%. What was sequenced was blood. The receptors were gathered from a woman between 18 and 29 years old in good health.

The chain uses TRBV6-5 and TRBJ2-3; 7 nucleotides align to TRBD2. Trimming cost V 0 bases and J 2 bases; bases outside gene matches: 8. This CDR3 has 17 residues. Germline V CDR1 and CDR2: MNHEY, SVGAGI. CDR3 in amino acids: CASSYSGGGDHTDTQYF. As DNA, the CDR3 is TGTGCCAGCAGTTACTCGGGGGGGGGAGATCACACAGATACGCAGTATTTT.

The table lists this clonotype with a few counts. The V and J genes are TRBV28 and TRBJ2-3; D remains unclear. Trimming stripped 3 bases from V and 1 base from J, with 11 bases between. CDR1 and CDR2 from the germline V gene are MDHEN and SYDVKM. The CDR3 has 15 amino acids. CDR3 nucleotide sequence: TGTGCCAGCAGTTTGGTCGTCTTCCGCACAGATACGCAGTATTTT. It is translated as CASSLVVFRTDTQYF.

This clonotype has more than one count but fewer than ten. The chain employs TRBV7-2 and TRBJ1-4; D gene uncertain. From germline, CDR1 is SGHTA and CDR2 FQGNSA. CDR3 size: 14 residues. V shed 8 bases and J shed 0 bases, with 10 bases lying between them. This CDR3 is CASSPNPTNEKLFF. The CDR3 DNA reads TGTGCCAGCTCCCCTAACCCAACTAATGAAAAACTGTTTTTT.

About this clonotype: The junction departs from germline at one end; a sequencing error may be responsible. The V call is TRBV6-6, the J call TRBJ2-7; 8 bases line up with TRBD1. The CDR3 is made up of 15 amino acids. Germline CDR1 is MNHNY and CDR2 is SVGAGI (reference sequence). The CDR3 region has the DNA TGTGCCGGCAGGTCCGGGACAGGTCTCGGGAATGAGCAGTACTTC. Translated: CAGRSGTGLGNEQYF.

V and J are TRBV6-6 and TRBJ2-3, with TRBD2 as a possible D gene (6 bases). Trimming removed 2 bases from V and 2 bases from J, with 8 bases in between. This CDR3 spans 14 amino acids. Germline V lookup: CDR1 MNHNY, CDR2 SVGAGI (reference sequence). The DNA of the CDR3 is TGTGCCAGCAGTTACCGGGAGCACACAGATACGCAGTATTTT. It encodes CASSYREHTDTQYF.

V usage is TRBV10-1 and J usage is TRBJ2-7, with 7 bases that match TRBD2. J gave up 3 bases and V 5 bases, and 10 bases lay outside the gene matches. CDR3 length: 15 residues. Germline CDR1 reads WNHNN; CDR2 reads SYGVQD (reference sequence). The CDR3 here is CASSPRGAGIYEQYF. Here the CDR3 DNA reads TGCGCCAGCAGTCCCCGGGGAGCGGGGATCTACGAGCAGTACTTC.

As for this clonotype: The junction differs from germline at one of its ends, possibly a read error. The chain carries TRBV7-7 and TRBJ2-2; the D gene is possibly TRBD1 (5 bases). This CDR3 comprises 14 residues. Germline values: CDR1 SSHAT, CDR2 FNYEAQ (reference sequence). The CDR3 DNA sequence: TGTGCTAGCAGCTTAGGGGCAGTCGGCGGGGAGCTGTTTTTT. It translates to CASSLGAVGGELFF.

The gene calls are TRBV25-1 and TRBJ2-1; D is unclear. The J call may be wrong; the DNA end is better matched by TRBJ2-7. The CDR3 is made up of 16 amino acids. CDR1 and CDR2 (germline): MGHDK, SYGVNS. The CDR3 nucleotides read TGTGCCAGCAGTGAAATCTCAGAGACCTCCTACAATGAGCAGTACTTC. This sequence encodes CASSEISETSYNEQYF.

The chain is built from TRBV12-3 or TRBV12-4 and TRBJ1-2; D is perhaps TRBD1 (5 bases). Trimming removed 6 bases at V and 1 base at J, with 21 bases between. This CDR3 spans 17 amino acids. DNA of the CDR3: TGTGCCAGCAGCCGGTCGGGGGACGTGAGGGATAACTATGGCTACACCTTC. This translates into CASSRSGDVRDNYGYTF.

The chain joins TRBV6-6 to TRBJ2-1; 7 bases match TRBD1. In germline, CDR1 is MNHNY, CDR2 SVGAGI (reference sequence). This CDR3 has 15 amino acids. With V trimmed by 2 bases and J by 7 bases, 8 bases remained unmatched. CDR3 in amino acids: CASSYIGQALNEQFF. The CDR3 nucleotides are TGTGCCAGCAGTTACATAGGACAGGCCCTAAATGAGCAGTTCTTC.

The rearrangement uses TRBV4-3 and TRBJ2-3; D is uncertain. V shed 0 bases and J shed 0 bases, with 7 bases lying between them. Germline V gene lookup returns CDR1 LGHNA and CDR2 YSLEER. The CDR3 has 15 residues. The CDR3 region has the DNA TGCGCCAGCAGCCAAGACACCCCCAGCACAGATACGCAGTATTTT. This codes for CASSQDTPSTDTQYF.

A word on this clonotype: Mismatch with germline at one junction end may stem from a read error. The V gene is TRBV27, the J gene TRBJ1-5; D gene unclear. Germline CDR1 is MNHEY and CDR2 is SMNVEV (reference sequence). This CDR3 is 16 amino acids long. As DNA, the CDR3 is TGTGCCAGCAGTCCCGGAACAGTTACTTTCAATCAGCTCCAGCATTTT. Translating it yields CASSPGTVTFNQLQHF.

This clonotype was detected ten times or more. The genes are TRBV4-2 and TRBJ2-5; 8 bases are a match to TRBD1. This CDR3 comprises 13 residues. CDR1 LGHNA and CDR2 YNFKEQ come from the germline V gene. With V trimmed by 3 bases and J by 3 bases, 0 bases remained unmatched. CDR3 sequence reads: CASSQTGEETQYF. DNA of the CDR3: TGTGCCAGCAGCCAGACAGGGGAAGAGACCCAGTACTTC.

J is TRBJ2-7 and V is TRBV10-2, with a weak D call TRBD2 (5 bases). TRBJ2-5 matches the DNA end more closely, so the J call is doubtful. The CDR3 has 13 amino acids. CDR1 is WSHSY and CDR2 is SAAADI in the germline V gene. In nucleotides, the CDR3 is TGCGCCAGCAGTGAGGGTAGCGTTAAGACCCAGTACTTC. This translates into CASSEGSVKTQYF.

The CDR3 DNA sequence: TGCGCCAGCAACCTTCAGGGGAGCTCCTACGAGCAGTACTTC. Its protein product is CASNLQGSSYEQYF. This rearrangement joins TRBV4-1 to TRBJ2-7; D possibly corresponds to TRBD1 (6 bases). This CDR3 comprises 14 residues. Germline CDR1 is MGHRA and CDR2 is YSYEKL. V shed 7 bases and J shed 0 bases, with 13 bases lying between them.

The chain links TRBV11-3 to TRBJ2-1; 14 bases match TRBD2. V was clipped by 8 bases and J by 8 bases; unmatched bases: 8. Germline loops: CDR1 SGHNT, CDR2 YENEEA. This CDR3 contains 15 residues. CDR3 nucleotide sequence: TGTGCCAGCTCGGGGACTAGCGGGAGTGGAGATGAGCAGTTCTTC. Protein product: CASSGTSGSGDEQFF.

The chain recombines TRBV27 with TRBJ1-2, with D unclear. The ends were cut back, 5 bases at V and 4 bases at J, with 17 bases in the middle. The V gene's germline CDR1 is MNHEY and CDR2 SMNVEV (reference sequence). This CDR3 comprises 15 residues. CDR3 in DNA: TGTGCCAGCAGTCCCTCAGGAGTTAGCGGCTATGGCTACACCTTC. As protein: CASSPSGVSGYGYTF.

The gene calls are TRBV7-2 and TRBJ1-4; D is unresolved. V was trimmed by 4 bases and J by 5 bases, leaving 5 bases between them. Germline V gene lookup returns CDR1 SGHTA and CDR2 FQGNSA. The CDR3 is 12 amino acids. CDR3 DNA sequence: TGTGCCAGCAGCTACCCGAATGAAAAACTGTTTTTT. Protein product: CASSYPNEKLFF.

The chain combines TRBV21-1 with TRBJ2-7; the table's D call, TRBD1, was not checked against the DNA. TRBV21-1 is tagged as a pseudogene. There are 17 residues in the CDR3. CDR3 protein: CASRVPRAGTGYYEQYF. Here the CDR3 DNA reads TGTGCCAGCAGAGTGCCCAGAGCCGGGACAGGGTACTACGAGCAGTACTTC.

This clonotype appeared a few times. The chain links TRBV7-2 to TRBJ2-1, with no clear D. The CDR3 is 12 amino acids. V lost 6 bases and J lost 9, with 12 bases in between. Per the germline V gene, CDR1 is SGHTA and CDR2 is FQGNSA. The CDR3 DNA is TGTGCCAGCAGTCGAGGACCAATTGAGCAGTTCTTC. Amino acid sequence: CASSRGPIEQFF.